The 5 T cell receptor beta chains below were found in one sample sequenced in a study of OX40 agonist ivuxolimab in advanced cancers. Method: immunoSEQ multiplex PCR; TCRdb's copy keeps in-frame clones and lacks some. The sample lists about 73,000 clones; around 90% were seen once. This material consisted of CD4+ or CD8+ T cells sorted from blood, taken in a trial of the OX40 agonist ivuxolimab. These receptors were obtained from an adult with an advanced solid tumor such as melanoma, head and neck, liver or kidney cancer.

The count of this clone is one. The V and J genes are TRBV27 and TRBJ1-5; D gene ambiguous. The V end lost 2 bases, the J end lost 4 bases, and 12 bases lay between the germline ends. CDR3 length: 15 amino acids. The germline V gene has CDR1 MNHEY and CDR2 SMNVEV (reference sequence). For the CDR3, the DNA is TGTGCCAGCAGTTTACTGGCAGGAGGGAATCAGCCCCAGCATTTT. Translated: CASSLLAGGNQPQHF.

The chain is built from TRBV15 and TRBJ2-7, with D possibly TRBD1 on 6 matching bases. Germline loops: CDR1 LNHNV, CDR2 YYDKDF (reference sequence). V lost 1 base to trimming and J lost 7 bases, with 20 bases between them. The CDR3 length is 16 residues. This chain's CDR3 is CATSRGGGPSTMEQYF. The CDR3 DNA follows: TGTGCCACCAGCAGAGGAGGGGGTCCTTCCACAATGGAGCAGTACTTC.

A few counts support this clone. The chain joins TRBV28 to TRBJ1-1; D might be TRBD1 (5 bases). Per germline, CDR1 MDHEN and CDR2 SYDVKM. The CDR3 has 14 amino acids. The V gene lost 4 bases and the J gene lost 1 base, with 10 bases spanning the gap. The CDR3 DNA follows: TGTGCCAGCAGTTCCCCGGGGGGGAACACTGAAGCTTTCTTT. This translates into CASSSPGGNTEAFF.

This clone was found once. V usage is TRBV6-1 and J usage is TRBJ2-7; TRBD1 agrees at 7 bases. After removal of 5 bases from V and 4 bases from J, the junction contained 8 bases not matched to a gene. This CDR3 comprises 14 residues. From germline, CDR1 is MNHNS and CDR2 SASEGT. Here the CDR3 reads CASSPDRDTYEQYF. CDR3 nucleotides: TGTGCCAGCAGTCCCGACAGGGACACTTACGAGCAGTACTTC.

This chain links TRBV7-2 with TRBJ1-1, with D possibly matching TRBD1 (5 bases). Deletions cut 8 bases from V and 10 bases from J, with 11 bases between. The CDR3 has 10 residues. Germline V gene sequence: CDR1 SGHTA, CDR2 FQGNSA. The CDR3 is CASAGGSAFF. The CDR3 nucleotides are TGTGCCAGCGCCGGGGGGTCAGCTTTCTTT.